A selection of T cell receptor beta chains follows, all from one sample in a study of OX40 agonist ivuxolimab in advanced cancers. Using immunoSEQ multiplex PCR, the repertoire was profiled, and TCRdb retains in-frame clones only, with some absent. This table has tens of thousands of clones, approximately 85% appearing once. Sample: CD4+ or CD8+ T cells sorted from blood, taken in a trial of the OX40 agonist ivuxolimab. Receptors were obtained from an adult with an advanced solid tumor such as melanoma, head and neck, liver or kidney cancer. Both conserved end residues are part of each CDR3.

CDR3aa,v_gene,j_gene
CASSVVPQGYTDTQYF,TRBV9,TRBJ2-3
CASSVNTGELFF,TRBV5-6,TRBJ2-2
CASSQPLGRNIQYF,TRBV4-1,TRBJ2-4
CSARTYNEQFF,TRBV20-1,TRBJ2-1
CASSSGQGALIEKLFF,TRBV5-1,TRBJ1-4
CAISVGPGAYEQYF,TRBV10-3,TRBJ2-7
CASQPGGSQKPLHF,TRBV28,TRBJ1-6
CASSLVGTGNGYTF,TRBV5-4,TRBJ1-2
CASSPRALRSYEQYF,TRBV7-8,TRBJ2-7
CASRAGSGNTIYF,TRBV5-1,TRBJ1-3
CASSPRTTTYEQYF,TRBV9,TRBJ2-7
CASSLIGHSGNTIYF,TRBV7-2,TRBJ1-3
CASSLSGGWGNQPQHF,TRBV7-9,TRBJ1-5
CASSMTGSSYNEQFF,TRBV19,TRBJ2-1
CASSEGLPAGGSPLHF,TRBV6-1,TRBJ1-6
CASSAQGGTKNIQYF,TRBV9,TRBJ2-4
CASSPADEPPIYF,TRBV18,TRBJ2-7
CASSHLGYHWTSGHHGTDTQYF,TRBV5-1,TRBJ2-3
CASSLGTGRTEQYF,TRBV7-6,TRBJ2-7
CASSPYERGYTF,TRBV18,TRBJ1-2
CASSLLRVYYGYTF,TRBV11-2,TRBJ1-2
CASSLSSGGSYEQYF,TRBV28,TRBJ2-7
CASSEQVGTDTQYF,TRBV25-1,TRBJ2-3
CASSIGTGETEAFF,TRBV19,TRBJ1-1
CASSLTRGDYGYTF,TRBV5-6,TRBJ1-2
CASSLFSAVNYGYTF,TRBV5-4,TRBJ1-2
CASSGSREQYF,TRBV7-2,TRBJ2-7
CASSSLGRPEETQYF,TRBV7-7,TRBJ2-5
CASSPGRREQYF,TRBV18,TRBJ2-7
CASSKAEDRGNNEQFF,TRBV21-1,TRBJ2-1
CASSLNNSPLHF,TRBV7-9,TRBJ1-6
CASSVYDGGSWGTEAFF,TRBV9,TRBJ1-1
CASSSPRNRPPGYTF,TRBV27,TRBJ1-2
CASSPDRANVLTF,TRBV18,TRBJ2-6
CASSSRGQPQHF,TRBV6-5,TRBJ1-5
CASSVGTGVVGYTF,TRBV9,TRBJ1-2
CASSVGNQETQYF,TRBV7-3,TRBJ2-5
CASRTFRVPNTEAFF,TRBV11-2,TRBJ1-1
CASSLGMRTVEQYF,TRBV7-9,TRBJ2-7
CASRDSSYNSPLHF,TRBV6-6,TRBJ1-6
CAWNRGHTGELFF,TRBV30,TRBJ2-2
CASSLYLVGTGGFEQYF,TRBV11-2,TRBJ2-7
CASATSGGTQYF,TRBV12-5,TRBJ2-3
CSAREGTTQYF,TRBV20-1,TRBJ2-3
CASSKDRVRGTGELFF,TRBV6-6,TRBJ2-2
CASSFLQGRNQPQHF,TRBV18,TRBJ1-5
CASSELGQQETQYF,TRBV2,TRBJ2-5
CASSVATGEGTDTQYF,TRBV9,TRBJ2-3
CASSQSLTGPYHF,TRBV14,TRBJ1-6
CASSPVSGTDTQYF,TRBV18,TRBJ2-3
CASSQYLGGRVNTNSPLHF,TRBV4-1,TRBJ1-6
CASSQGRGGENTEAFF,TRBV4-2,TRBJ1-1
CASSVGRGTDTQYF,TRBV9,TRBJ2-3
CASGTQGLTGELFF,TRBV7-9,TRBJ2-2
CASSLWGAAGELFF,TRBV11-3,TRBJ2-2
CASSASNYGYTF,TRBV19,TRBJ1-2
CASSAFVGSGNTIYF,TRBV9,TRBJ1-3
CSVSGLAGAAGETQYF,TRBV29-1,TRBJ2-5
CASSIGQGWSEAFF,TRBV19,TRBJ1-1
CASRPSGTGNYGYTF,TRBV6-5,TRBJ1-2